The source of this T cell receptor (beta chain) is a study of T cell repertoires in cytomegalovirus infection. Across the whole study: Indications of both CMV infection and matching HLA type were provided by public TCR beta signatures.

A single record per CDR3 protein comes from TCRdb applying MiXCR to the reads. The profile shows roughly 860,000 distinct CDR3 sequences, around a third of them singletons. This clonotype was picked up many times. Its antigen is still unknown. This CDR3 comprises 17 residues. V trimming: 5 bases; J trimming: 3 bases; junction bases outside the gene matches: 11. Germline loops: CDR1 SGHTA, CDR2 FQGNSA. This specimen consisted of cultured CD8+ T cells from PBMCs, obtained from culture after CMV antigen stimulation. The sequence derives from a human donor in good health (CMV status not recorded). Some clones in this sample may be carry-over from other donors' samples. The chain employs TRBV7-2 and TRBJ1-1; 11 bases agree with TRBD1. CDR3 in DNA: TGTGCCAGCAGCGCGGGACAGGGGGAAACCCACTACACTGAAGCTTTCTTT. It translates to CASSAGQGETHYTEAFF. Looking up the rest from reference TRBV7-2 and TRBJ1-1 gives the full variable domain: GAGVSQSPSNKVTEKGKDVELRCDPISGHTALYWYRQSLGQGLEFLIYFQGNSAPDKSGLPSDRFSAERTGGSVSTLTIQRTQQEDSAVYLCASSAGQGETHYTEAFFGQGTRLTVV.